Listed below are T cell receptor beta chains from one sample, sequenced in a study of blood T cell repertoires in COVID-19. Measured with immunoSEQ multiplex PCR; TCRdb has only the in-frame clones, and not every one. The table includes approximately 65,000 clones, less than 80% detected once. Sequenced sample: peripheral blood. These TCRs come from a man aged 55 to 70 with acute or convalescent COVID-19. Each CDR3 is given with its conserved first and last residue. A D gene is named only where the DNA matches it firmly. The listing skips clone size in some rows; elsewhere it reads once, few, many or a size class.

j_call: TRBJ2-2; clone_size: .; v_call: TRBV5-6; d_call: TRBD2; cdr3_nt: TGTGCCAGCAGCTTGATAACTAGCGGAACCGGGGAGCTGTTTTTT; cdr3_aa: CASSLITSGTGELFF
j_call: TRBJ2-7; clone_size: .; v_call: TRBV10-3; d_call: TRBD1; cdr3_nt: TGTGCCATCAGCCCGGGACAGGGAAACTCCTACGAGCAGTACTTC; cdr3_aa: CAISPGQGNSYEQYF
j_call: TRBJ1-3; clone_size: .; v_call: TRBV6-5; d_call: .; cdr3_nt: TGTGCCAGCAGTTACTCGGGGGGGCCGGGAAACACCATATATTTT; cdr3_aa: CASSYSGGPGNTIYF
j_call: TRBJ1-6; clone_size: .; v_call: TRBV15; d_call: .; cdr3_nt: TGTGCCACCAGGGGAGACACGTATAATTCACCCCTCCACTTT; cdr3_aa: CATRGDTYNSPLHF
j_call: TRBJ2-5; clone_size: .; v_call: TRBV10-2; d_call: TRBD1; cdr3_nt: TGCGCCACCGGAGACGTGGCAGGGGGCGGTGAGACCCAGTACTTC; cdr3_aa: CATGDVAGGGETQYF
j_call: TRBJ1-1; clone_size: many; v_call: TRBV2; d_call: .; cdr3_nt: TGTGCCAGCAGCTACCAGGGATACACTGAAGCTTTCTTT; cdr3_aa: CASSYQGYTEAFF
j_call: TRBJ1-1; clone_size: few; v_call: TRBV28; d_call: .; cdr3_nt: TGTGCCAGCAGTACGACACGCATGAACACTGAAGCTTTCTTT; cdr3_aa: CASSTTRMNTEAFF
j_call: TRBJ2-1; clone_size: .; v_call: TRBV9; d_call: TRBD2; cdr3_nt: TGTGCCAGCAGCGTAGGAGAAGGCGGGAGGGCCAATGAGCAGTTCTTC; cdr3_aa: CASSVGEGGRANEQFF
j_call: TRBJ1-1; clone_size: .; v_call: TRBV5-3; d_call: .; cdr3_nt: TGTGCCAGATTAGGGGTGGACACTGAAGCTTTCTTT; cdr3_aa: CARLGVDTEAFF
j_call: TRBJ2-7; clone_size: .; v_call: TRBV7-3; d_call: TRBD1; cdr3_nt: TGTGCCAGCAGCGCCACCGGGACAGGATTCTACGAGCAGTACTTC; cdr3_aa: CASSATGTGFYEQYF
j_call: TRBJ1-2; clone_size: once; v_call: TRBV5-6; d_call: .; cdr3_nt: TGTGCCAGCAACCGTCAGCGGACTGCCTATGGCTACACCTTC; cdr3_aa: CASNRQRTAYGYTF
j_call: TRBJ1-5; clone_size: .; v_call: TRBV7-8; d_call: TRBD1; cdr3_nt: TGTGCCAGCAGCCGCTCAGGGGGCTCGAATCAGCCCCAGCATTTT; cdr3_aa: CASSRSGGSNQPQHF
j_call: TRBJ2-7; clone_size: .; v_call: TRBV11-2; d_call: .; cdr3_nt: TGTGCCAGCAGCTTAGCCCCCCATTCAGACGAGCAGTACTTC; cdr3_aa: CASSLAPHSDEQYF
j_call: TRBJ2-5; clone_size: .; v_call: TRBV28; d_call: TRBD1; cdr3_nt: TGTGCCAGCGCCCCAGGGGGAGTGGAGACCCAGTACTTC; cdr3_aa: CASAPGGVETQYF
j_call: TRBJ1-1; clone_size: .; v_call: TRBV11-2; d_call: .; cdr3_nt: TGTGCCAGCAGCTTAGTTACGGGAGAAGCTTTCTTT; cdr3_aa: CASSLVTGEAFF
j_call: TRBJ2-7; clone_size: once; v_call: TRBV3-1/TRBV3-2; d_call: .; cdr3_nt: TGTGCCAGCAGCCCGGTTCGAGGTCCCTCCTACGAGCAGTACTTC; cdr3_aa: CASSPVRGPSYEQYF
j_call: TRBJ2-1; clone_size: .; v_call: TRBV21-1; d_call: .; cdr3_nt: TGTGCCAGCAGAGAGAGTACAACTAGCGGGAGGTACAATGAGCAGTTCTTC; cdr3_aa: CASRESTTSGRYNEQFF
j_call: TRBJ1-3; clone_size: .; v_call: TRBV25-1; d_call: .; cdr3_nt: TGTGCCAGCAGTCGGGGCTCTGGAAACACCATATATTTT; cdr3_aa: CASSRGSGNTIYF
j_call: TRBJ2-4; clone_size: .; v_call: TRBV6-5; d_call: TRBD1; cdr3_nt: TGTGCCAGTTGGGACAGGGACGCTGCCATTCAGTACTTC; cdr3_aa: CASWDRDAAIQYF
j_call: TRBJ1-1; clone_size: .; v_call: TRBV19; d_call: .; cdr3_nt: TGTGCCAGTAGTATAGATAGCAGGAACACTGAAGCTTTCTTT; cdr3_aa: CASSIDSRNTEAFF
j_call: TRBJ2-1; clone_size: .; v_call: TRBV6-5; d_call: .; cdr3_nt: TGTGCCAGCAGTCGAGAGGAAGGCTCCTACAATGAGCAGTTCTTC; cdr3_aa: CASSREEGSYNEQFF
j_call: TRBJ2-5; clone_size: .; v_call: TRBV10-1; d_call: TRBD1; cdr3_nt: TGCGCCAGCAGTGGGGACAGGCAAGAGACCCAGTACTTC; cdr3_aa: CASSGDRQETQYF
j_call: TRBJ2-1; clone_size: .; v_call: TRBV15; d_call: TRBD1; cdr3_nt: TGTGCCACCAGCAGAGAGAGGACAGGGATATTGTACAATGAGCAGTTCTTC; cdr3_aa: CATSRERTGILYNEQFF
j_call: TRBJ2-3; clone_size: .; v_call: TRBV12-3/TRBV12-4; d_call: .; cdr3_nt: TGTGCCAGCAGCCCGGGAATCACAGATACGCAGTATTTT; cdr3_aa: CASSPGITDTQYF
j_call: TRBJ1-5; clone_size: .; v_call: TRBV4-3; d_call: .; cdr3_nt: TGCGCCAGCAGCCAAGATCGGACAGTCAATCAGCCCCAGCATTTT; cdr3_aa: CASSQDRTVNQPQHF
j_call: TRBJ1-2; clone_size: .; v_call: TRBV5-6; d_call: TRBD1; cdr3_nt: TGTGCCAGCAGCTTGGCCGGGCAGGGGGCTTACTATGGCTACACCTTC; cdr3_aa: CASSLAGQGAYYGYTF
j_call: TRBJ2-6; clone_size: .; v_call: TRBV29-1; d_call: .; cdr3_nt: TGCAGCGTTCGAGGACTTCCATCTGGGGCCAACGTCCTGACTTTC; cdr3_aa: CSVRGLPSGANVLTF
j_call: TRBJ1-5; clone_size: .; v_call: TRBV5-8; d_call: TRBD1; cdr3_nt: TGTGCCAGCAGCTTGGATCGGGACAGGGGTCGTCAGCCCCAGCATTTT; cdr3_aa: CASSLDRDRGRQPQHF
j_call: TRBJ1-1; clone_size: .; v_call: TRBV10-1; d_call: .; cdr3_nt: TGCGCCAGCAGTGCATCGACCACAGGGATGAACACTGAAGCTTTCTTT; cdr3_aa: CASSASTTGMNTEAFF
j_call: TRBJ1-2; clone_size: .; v_call: TRBV30; d_call: .; cdr3_nt: TGTGCCTGGAGTGTGGACTTCTTCTATGGCTACACCTTC; cdr3_aa: CAWSVDFFYGYTF
j_call: TRBJ2-7; clone_size: .; v_call: TRBV18; d_call: .; cdr3_nt: TGTGCCAGCTCACGGGACATTTACGAGCAGTACTTC; cdr3_aa: CASSRDIYEQYF
j_call: TRBJ1-6; clone_size: .; v_call: TRBV2; d_call: .; cdr3_nt: TGTGCCAGCAGTGAATGGGGGCTAAAAAATTCACCCCTCCACTTT; cdr3_aa: CASSEWGLKNSPLHF
j_call: TRBJ2-7; clone_size: .; v_call: TRBV6-2/TRBV6-3; d_call: .; cdr3_nt: TGTGCCAGCAGTTACTCGGCGGGAAATTCTTACGAGCAGTACTTC; cdr3_aa: CASSYSAGNSYEQYF
j_call: TRBJ1-1; clone_size: once; v_call: TRBV25-1; d_call: .; cdr3_nt: TGTGCCAGCAGTCCCCCCGGCAGGGCGAGGGCTTTCTTT; cdr3_aa: CASSPPGRARAFF
j_call: TRBJ1-1; clone_size: .; v_call: TRBV13; d_call: TRBD1; cdr3_nt: TGTGCCAGCAGCGTACAGGGGGGGTTGGGCCCTGAAGCTTTCTTT; cdr3_aa: CASSVQGGLGPEAFF
j_call: TRBJ2-7; clone_size: .; v_call: TRBV24-1; d_call: TRBD2; cdr3_nt: TGTGCCACCAGTGACGTCGAGACTAGCGGGATTAATGAGCAGTACTTC; cdr3_aa: CATSDVETSGINEQYF
j_call: TRBJ2-7; clone_size: .; v_call: TRBV30; d_call: .; cdr3_nt: TGTGCCTGGAGTTGGCAGGCGGAGCAGTACTTC; cdr3_aa: CAWSWQAEQYF
j_call: TRBJ1-1; clone_size: .; v_call: TRBV5-1; d_call: .; cdr3_nt: TGCGCCAGCAGCCCATCCTCAGGGTATGGTACGGACACTGAAGCTTTCTTT; cdr3_aa: CASSPSSGYGTDTEAFF
j_call: TRBJ2-2; clone_size: .; v_call: TRBV29-1; d_call: TRBD1; cdr3_nt: TGCAGCGTTGAACGGACAGGGGTAACCGGGGAGCTGTTTTTT; cdr3_aa: CSVERTGVTGELFF
j_call: TRBJ1-5; clone_size: .; v_call: TRBV19; d_call: .; cdr3_nt: TGTGCCAGTCGACAGAGCCTCAATCAGCCCCAGCATTTT; cdr3_aa: CASRQSLNQPQHF
j_call: TRBJ1-2; clone_size: .; v_call: TRBV28; d_call: TRBD1; cdr3_nt: TGTGCCAGCAGTTACGGGACAGGAGTCTATGGCTACACCTTC; cdr3_aa: CASSYGTGVYGYTF